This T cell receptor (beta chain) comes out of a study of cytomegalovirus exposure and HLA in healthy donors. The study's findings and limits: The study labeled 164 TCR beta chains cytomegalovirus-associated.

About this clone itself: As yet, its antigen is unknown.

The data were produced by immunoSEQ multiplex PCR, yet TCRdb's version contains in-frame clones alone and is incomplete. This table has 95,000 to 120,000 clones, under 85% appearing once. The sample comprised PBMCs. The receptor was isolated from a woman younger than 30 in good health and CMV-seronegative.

CDR3 protein: CASSDSGARAGYTF. Written as DNA, the CDR3 is TGTGCCAGCTCTGACTCAGGGGCGAGGGCTGGCTACACCTTC. The V call is TRBV18, the J call TRBJ1-2; the D gene is possibly TRBD1 (6 bases). V lost 6 bases and J lost 7, with 18 bases in between. CDR1 is KGHSH and CDR2 is LQKENI in the germline V gene. The CDR3 is 14 residues long.